The entry below describes one TCR beta chain. These data are taken from a study of radiation and T cells in renal cell carcinoma. The sample's time point: baseline pretreatment blood. The sample's treatment: 15 Gy SBRT to primary tumor, nephrectomy 4 weeks later. V was clipped by 0 bases and J by 3 bases, with 11 bases between them. Germline CDR1 reads KGHSH; CDR2 reads LQKENI. The CDR3 runs 15 residues. The assay was immunoSEQ multiplex PCR, and TCRdb's table has in-frame clones only and misses some. Of tens of thousands of clones listed, 60% to 85% are singletons. V usage is TRBV18 and J usage is TRBJ1-2, with D unclear. The input for sequencing was blood, taken from a patient whose treatment included radiotherapy and nephrectomy. The sequence came from a man aged 60 to 69 with renal cell carcinoma. This CDR3 reads CASSPPVSGHYGYTF. CDR3 DNA: TGTGCCAGCTCACCACCGGTCTCTGGTCACTATGGCTACACCTTC.